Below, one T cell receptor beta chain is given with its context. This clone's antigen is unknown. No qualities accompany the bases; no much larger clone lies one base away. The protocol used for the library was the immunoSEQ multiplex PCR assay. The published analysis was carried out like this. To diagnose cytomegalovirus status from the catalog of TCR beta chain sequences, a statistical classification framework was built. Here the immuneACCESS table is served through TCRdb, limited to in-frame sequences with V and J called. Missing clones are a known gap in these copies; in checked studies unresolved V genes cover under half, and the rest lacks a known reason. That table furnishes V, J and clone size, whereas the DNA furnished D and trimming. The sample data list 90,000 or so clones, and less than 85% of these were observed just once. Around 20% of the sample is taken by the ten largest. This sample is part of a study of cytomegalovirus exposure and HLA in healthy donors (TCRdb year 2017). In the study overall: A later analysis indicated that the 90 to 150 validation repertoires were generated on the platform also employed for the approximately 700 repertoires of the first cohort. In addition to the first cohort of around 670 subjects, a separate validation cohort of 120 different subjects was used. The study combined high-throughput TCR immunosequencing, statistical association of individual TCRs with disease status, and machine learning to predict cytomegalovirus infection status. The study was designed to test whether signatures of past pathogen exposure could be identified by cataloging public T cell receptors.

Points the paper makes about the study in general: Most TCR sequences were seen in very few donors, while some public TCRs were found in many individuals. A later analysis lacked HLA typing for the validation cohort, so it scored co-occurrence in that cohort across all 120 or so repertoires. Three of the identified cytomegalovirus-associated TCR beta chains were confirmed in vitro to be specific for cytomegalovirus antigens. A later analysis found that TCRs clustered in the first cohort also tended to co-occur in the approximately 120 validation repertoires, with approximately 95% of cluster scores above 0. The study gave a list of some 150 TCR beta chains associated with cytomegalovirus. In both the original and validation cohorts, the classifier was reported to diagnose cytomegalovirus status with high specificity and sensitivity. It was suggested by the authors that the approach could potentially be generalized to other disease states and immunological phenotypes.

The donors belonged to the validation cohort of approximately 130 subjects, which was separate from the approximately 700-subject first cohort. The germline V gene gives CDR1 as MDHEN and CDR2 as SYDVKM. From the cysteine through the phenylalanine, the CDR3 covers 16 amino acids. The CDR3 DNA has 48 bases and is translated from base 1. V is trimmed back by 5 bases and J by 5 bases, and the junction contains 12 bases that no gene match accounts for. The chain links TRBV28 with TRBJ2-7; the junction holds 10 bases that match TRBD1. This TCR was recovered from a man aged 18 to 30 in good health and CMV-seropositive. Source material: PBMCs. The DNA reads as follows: TGTGCCAGCAGTCCCACCTTCGGACAGGGGGGGGACGAGCAGTACTTC. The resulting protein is CASSPTFGQGGDEQYF.